This T cell receptor (beta chain) was sequenced during a study of radiation and T cells in renal cell carcinoma. Produced via immunoSEQ multiplex PCR; TCRdb's table is partial and in-frame only. This sample yields fewer than 200,000 clones, of which 88% are seen a single time; approximately 10% belongs to the top ten. Described time point: blood 4 weeks post-SBRT, at nephrectomy. The treatment denotes: 15 Gy SBRT to primary tumor, nephrectomy 4 weeks later. After SBRT, blood was collected at 2 and 4 weeks, plus baseline. The V end lost 4 bases, the J end lost 4 bases, and 11 bases lay between the germline ends. CDR3 length: 13 residues. Per germline, CDR1 SNHLY and CDR2 FYNNEI.

The chain couples TRBV2 to TRBJ2-7; D may be TRBD1 (5 bases). The sequencing here drew on blood, taken from a patient whose treatment included radiotherapy and nephrectomy. The origin of this receptor is a woman between 50 and 59 years old with renal cell carcinoma. The CDR3 region is CASSGQLRYEQYF. The CDR3 nucleotides are TGTGCCAGCAGTGGACAGCTTCGATACGAGCAGTACTTC.